One sample yielded the 27 T cell receptor beta chains listed below, sequenced in a study of shared clonotypes between healthy human individuals. Using immunoSEQ multiplex PCR, the repertoire was profiled, and TCRdb retains in-frame clones only, with some absent. The data hold just over 2,000,000 clones, with roughly 94% observed a single time. Selected positively for CCR7 and CD45RO-negative, naive CD8 cells excluded terminally differentiated effector memory CD45RA+ cells. The sequenced sample was naive CD8+ T cells sorted from blood. The source of these receptors is a man younger than 35 in good health.

With respect to this clone: The sample contains more than one DNA sequence encoding this CDR3. The rearrangement joins TRBV28 to TRBJ1-1; 7 bases map to TRBD1. This CDR3 region has 14 residues. The J segment lost 1 base and the V segment lost 6 bases, leaving 5 bases of the junction unmatched. Germline lookup yields CDR1 MDHEN and CDR2 SYDVKM. CDR3 residues: CASSFGTENTEAFF. In nucleotides, the CDR3 is TGTGCCAGCAGCTTCGGGACAGAGAACACTGAAGCTTTCTTT.

This sequence joins TRBV28 and TRBJ1-5; possibly TRBD1 for D (5 bases). Trimming stripped 3 bases from V and 0 bases from J, with 12 bases between. The CDR3 is made up of 16 amino acids. Germline V CDR1 and CDR2: MDHEN, SYDVKM. CDR3 region: CASSLLGGNSNQPQHF. The CDR3, as DNA: TGTGCCAGCAGTTTGCTTGGGGGTAATAGCAATCAGCCCCAGCATTTT.

V usage is TRBV7-9 and J usage is TRBJ1-4, with D tentatively TRBD1 (5 bases). The V end was cut by 5 bases, the J end by 8 bases, with 15 bases between. CDR1 SEHNR and CDR2 FQNEAQ come from the germline V gene (reference sequence). CDR3 length: 14 amino acids. CDR3 region: CASSPDSQREKLFF. CDR3 in DNA: TGTGCCAGCAGCCCCGACAGCCAGAGGGAAAAACTGTTTTTT.

The chain recombines TRBV2 with TRBJ2-5, with 9 bases aligning to TRBD1. Germline CDR1 and CDR2: SNHLY and FYNNEI. The CDR3 runs 18 residues. The ends lost 3 bases at V and 3 bases at J; junction bases unmatched: 14. The CDR3 sequence is CASSESLLQGAREETQYF. As DNA, the CDR3 is TGTGCCAGCAGTGAGTCCCTCCTACAGGGGGCTAGGGAAGAGACCCAGTACTTC.

This chain uses TRBV25-1 with TRBJ2-7, with unresolved D. V lost 6 bases, J lost 6 bases, and 12 bases lay in between. Per the germline V gene, CDR1 is MGHDK and CDR2 is SYGVNS. The CDR3 runs 12 residues. The CDR3 nucleotides read TGTGCCAGCAGGGGGTCAGGAAGCGAGCAGTACTTC. Translation: CASRGSGSEQYF.

In its sample, this clone was seen once. The gene calls are TRBV9 and TRBJ1-6; D not resolved. CDR3 size: 16 residues. CDR1 is SGDLS and CDR2 is YYNGEE in the germline V gene. V lost 0 bases and J 3 bases, leaving 10 bases between the germline ends. CDR3: CASSVGWANYNSPLHF. CDR3 in DNA: TGTGCCAGCAGCGTAGGGTGGGCCAACTATAATTCACCCCTCCACTTT.

As to this clone: This specimen includes other DNA sequences encoding the same CDR3. The rearrangement joins TRBV6-5 to TRBJ1-1, with unresolved D. The CDR3 covers 13 residues. The V and J ends lost 2 bases and 3 bases respectively, with 7 bases between them. Germline V gives CDR1 MNHEY, CDR2 SVGAGI. The CDR3 DNA reads as TGTGCCAGCAGTTACGGTGGGTACACTGAAGCTTTCTTT. As protein: CASSYGGYTEAFF.

V is TRBV2 and J is TRBJ2-3; D possibly corresponds to TRBD2 (5 bases). V lost 2 bases to trimming and J lost 6 bases, with 18 bases between them. The CDR3 is 16 amino acids. Germline CDR1 reads SNHLY; CDR2 reads FYNNEI. The CDR3 nucleotides are TGTGCCAGCAGTGAAAGGCTAGAGGGCCGCCGGGATACGCAGTATTTT. Amino acid sequence: CASSERLEGRRDTQYF.

A few counts support this clone. This rearrangement joins TRBV7-2 to TRBJ1-5; the D gene is possibly TRBD1 (5 bases). The CDR3 consists of 14 residues. The V gene lost 2 bases and the J gene lost 9 bases, with 14 bases spanning the gap. Germline V gene sequence: CDR1 SGHTA, CDR2 FQGNSA. The CDR3 loop reads CASSLLQGGVPQHF. As DNA, the CDR3 is TGTGCCAGCAGCTTACTGCAGGGAGGCGTGCCCCAGCATTTT.

The chain has TRBV13 and TRBJ2-3, with 13 nucleotides matching TRBD2. J gave up 4 bases and V 5 bases, and 15 bases lay outside the gene matches. CDR1 and CDR2 (germline): PRHDT, FYEKMQ (reference sequence). The CDR3 length is 19 residues. The CDR3 nucleotides are TGTGCCAGCAGCCCGGAATGGACTAGCGGGAGTCGGGAGGCAGATACGCAGTATTTT. Amino acid sequence: CASSPEWTSGSREADTQYF.

V usage is TRBV30 and J usage is TRBJ1-1; D not resolved. The CDR3 sequence is 12 residues long. Trimming cost V 5 bases and J 5 bases, with 12 bases left between them. Per germline, CDR1 GTSNPN and CDR2 SVGIG (reference sequence). CDR3 sequence reads: CAWGMEGTEAFF. CDR3 in DNA: TGTGCCTGGGGCATGGAAGGGACTGAAGCTTTCTTT.

The chain couples TRBV6-5 to TRBJ2-2; no firm D call. CDR1 MNHEY and CDR2 SVGAGI come from the germline V gene. V lost 2 bases and J lost 6, with 7 bases in between. CDR3 length: 13 amino acids. The CDR3 reads CASSYPRAGELFF. The DNA of the CDR3 is TGTGCCAGCAGTTACCCTAGGGCCGGGGAGCTGTTTTTT.

The V gene is TRBV27, the J gene TRBJ2-7; D tentatively reads TRBD1 or TRBD2 (5 bases each). In germline, CDR1 is MNHEY, CDR2 SMNVEV (reference sequence). The CDR3 runs 14 residues. The V and J ends lost 5 bases and 2 bases respectively, with 13 bases between them. This CDR3 is CASSPGALTYEQYF. The CDR3 DNA sequence: TGTGCCAGCAGTCCCGGGGCGTTAACCTACGAGCAGTACTTC.

This rearrangement joins TRBV4-3 to TRBJ2-1; D is uncertain. The CDR3 is 14 amino acids. V shed 0 bases and J shed 6 bases, with 9 bases lying between them. The germline V gene encodes CDR1 LGHNA and CDR2 YSLEER. The CDR3 sequence: CASSQDIQINEQFF. The CDR3, as DNA: TGCGCCAGCAGCCAAGATATACAGATCAATGAGCAGTTCTTC.

On this clone itself: Distinct nucleotide sequences in the sample also encode this CDR3. This chain joins TRBV4-1 and TRBJ2-1; 7 bases align to TRBD2. V lost 0 bases and J lost 5; bases outside the gene matches: 7. Germline V gives CDR1 MGHRA, CDR2 YSYEKL. The CDR3 consists of 16 residues. The CDR3 loop reads CASSQDWAGEDNEQFF. CDR3 coding DNA: TGCGCCAGCAGCCAAGATTGGGCGGGGGAGGACAATGAGCAGTTCTTC.

V and J are TRBV9 and TRBJ2-3; D possibly corresponds to TRBD2 (6 bases). Germline V gene data show CDR1 as SGDLS and CDR2 as YYNGEE. The CDR3 consists of 16 residues. Trimming left V 3 bases short and J 1 base short, with 15 bases between. In nucleotides, the CDR3 is TGTGCCAGCAGCGAGCGTTGGGGGGAGGGCACAGATACGCAGTATTTT. Amino acids: CASSERWGEGTDTQYF. The full variable domain, completed using reference TRBV9 and TRBJ2-3, is DSGVTQTPKHLITATGQRVTLRCSPRSGDLSVYWYQQSLDQGLQFLIQYYNGEERAKGNILERFSAQQFPDLHSELNLSSLELGDSALYFCASSERWGEGTDTQYFGPGTRLTVL.

About this clone itself: Other DNA sequences from this sample encode an identical CDR3 as well. The chain carries TRBV6-1 and TRBJ2-5; D is undetermined. The CDR3 consists of 13 residues. V dropped 2 bases and J dropped 2 bases, with 6 bases sitting between them. Germline lookup yields CDR1 MNHNS and CDR2 SASEGT. CDR3 nucleotides: TGTGCCAGCAGTGAACTAGGTCAAGAGACCCAGTACTTC. It yields the protein CASSELGQETQYF.

Regarding this clone: This specimen includes other DNA sequences encoding the same CDR3. The V and J genes are TRBV6-5 and TRBJ1-5; 10 nucleotides align to TRBD1. V lost 2 bases, J lost 7 bases, and 2 bases stayed unmatched. This CDR3 contains 14 residues. In germline, CDR1 is MNHEY, CDR2 SVGAGI. The CDR3 here is CASSYGQGVQPQHF. The CDR3 bases are TGTGCCAGCAGTTACGGACAGGGGGTCCAGCCCCAGCATTTT.

The chain joins TRBV7-9 to TRBJ2-7; no reliable D call. Trimming removed 5 bases from V and 6 bases from J, with 14 bases in between. In germline, CDR1 is SEHNR, CDR2 FQNEAQ (reference sequence). This CDR3 has 13 residues. The CDR3 is CASSPTVRAEQYF. CDR3 DNA: TGTGCCAGCAGCCCCACGGTACGGGCCGAGCAGTACTTC.

The gene calls are TRBV6-1 and TRBJ2-7; D may be TRBD2 (6 bases). The CDR3 is made up of 13 amino acids. V was trimmed by 6 bases and J by 3 bases, leaving 12 bases between them. CDR1 is MNHNS and CDR2 is SASEGT in the germline V gene. CDR3 region: CASREGVGYEQYF. In DNA form, the CDR3 reads TGTGCCAGCAGGGAGGGAGTTGGCTACGAGCAGTACTTC.

With respect to this clone: Other DNA sequences within the sample encode an identical CDR3. V is TRBV5-1 and J is TRBJ2-1; no clear D gene. V lost 0 bases, J lost 8 bases, and 3 bases lay in between. CDR1 and CDR2 (germline): SGHRS, YFSETQ. This CDR3 has 11 residues. CDR3 residues: CASSLAYEQFF. CDR3 in DNA: TGCGCCAGCAGCTTGGCATATGAGCAGTTCTTC.

The chain couples TRBV7-9 to TRBJ2-1; the match to TRBD2 covers 8 bases. The CDR3 is 17 residues long. Germline assignment: CDR1 SEHNR and CDR2 FQNEAQ (reference sequence). V was clipped by 0 bases and J by 0 bases; unmatched bases: 4. In DNA form, the CDR3 reads TGTGCCAGCAGCTTAGCCGTAGCGGGACCCTCCTACAATGAGCAGTTCTTC. This gives the protein CASSLAVAGPSYNEQFF. Looking up the rest from reference TRBV7-9 and TRBJ2-1 gives the full variable domain: DTGVSQNPRHKITKRGQNVTFRCDPISEHNRLYWYRQTLGQGPEFLTYFQNEAQLEKSRLLSDRFSAERPKGSFSTLEIQRTEQGDSAMYLCASSLAVAGPSYNEQFFGPGTRLTVL.

The genes are TRBV12-5 and TRBJ2-3, with 8 bases matching TRBD1. This CDR3 has 16 residues. After removal of 5 bases from V and 3 bases from J, the junction contained 10 bases not matched to a gene. Germline V lookup: CDR1 LGHNT, CDR2 FRNRAP. The CDR3 protein is CASGPAAQGATDTQYF. DNA of the CDR3: TGTGCTAGTGGTCCCGCGGCGCAGGGGGCAACAGATACGCAGTATTTT.

The chain couples TRBV7-2 to TRBJ2-3, with D unclear. Germline V lookup: CDR1 SGHTA, CDR2 FQGNSA. The V end was cut by 1 base, the J end by 1 base, with 12 bases between. The CDR3 runs to 16 residues. CDR3 nucleotides: TGTGCCAGCAGCTTAGGGGTCAGTGAGGGCACAGATACGCAGTATTTT. This translates into CASSLGVSEGTDTQYF.

The J gene is TRBJ2-7, the V gene TRBV7-9; 7 positions agree with TRBD1. Germline loops: CDR1 SEHNR, CDR2 FQNEAQ (reference sequence). The CDR3 length is 16 residues. With 3 bases clipped from V and 2 bases from J, the junction kept 10 bases outside the gene matches. CDR3 in amino acids: CASSFLIGQATYEQYF. The DNA of the CDR3 is TGTGCCAGCAGCTTCCTGATAGGACAGGCGACCTACGAGCAGTACTTC.

The chain has TRBV7-8 and TRBJ1-4; tentatively, D is TRBD1 (6 bases). Trimming removed 6 bases from V and 3 bases from J, with 20 bases in between. Germline values: CDR1 SGHVS, CDR2 FQNEAQ. The CDR3 has 17 amino acids. As DNA, the CDR3 is TGTGCCAGCAGTCCGGGGGGACGGGACACATCTAATGAAAAACTGTTTTTT. Translation: CASSPGGRDTSNEKLFF.

The chain links TRBV13 to TRBJ2-5; 7 nucleotides align to TRBD1. With 5 bases clipped from V and 3 bases from J, the junction kept 6 bases outside the gene matches. This CDR3 spans 14 amino acids. Germline assignment: CDR1 PRHDT and CDR2 FYEKMQ (reference sequence). This CDR3 is CASSGDRNEETQYF. The DNA of the CDR3 is TGTGCCAGCAGCGGGGACAGAAACGAAGAGACCCAGTACTTC.